The clone carrying this T cell receptor beta chain was counted a few times. This entry belongs to a study of blood T cell repertoires in COVID-19. Study-level information: Sample material is recorded as cDNA or gDNA derived from T cells, B-cell-depleted T cells, or PBMCs.

Seattle's cohort entered during active infection and was followed longitudinally. Germline-derived CDR1 and CDR2 are MDHEN and SYDVKM. Between the trimmed V and J ends, which lost 6 bases and 0 bases, there was a span of 9 bases. The CDR3 loop spans 15 amino acids. Source study methods: Reference gene primer amplification gave estimated nucleated cell counts. Only in-frame clones appear in the TCRdb table, and some are missing; sequencing was by immunoSEQ multiplex PCR. Clonal size and the V and J genes are those of that table, whereas D and trimming came from the DNA. Of under 200,000 clones detected, 84% appear once; the ten largest clones hold around 15%.

The chain employs TRBV28 and TRBJ1-6; the D gene is possibly TRBD1 (5 bases). The sequence was obtained from a woman between 65 and 79 years old with COVID-19, enrolled during active disease. Sequenced input: peripheral blood. The DNA for the CDR3 is TGTGCCAGCAGCCCAGGGAACTCCTATAATTCACCCCTCCACTTT. It codes for CASSPGNSYNSPLHF.